The 30 T cell receptor beta chains below all came from one sample that was sequenced in a study of regulatory T cells in long-lasting Graves disease. The time point was: persistent/refractory GD, antithyroid drugs over 5 years with positive TRAb. PBMCs provided the RNA from which the TCR library was made. Both iRepertoire HTBI primers and Arm-PCR of CDR3 regions were used to build the TCR beta libraries. TCRdb independently ran MiXCR on the multiplex PCR reads; one entry per CDR3 protein. The sample holds around 510,000 distinct CDR3 sequences, under 25% seen once. Here the sequenced sample was peripheral blood mononuclear cells (PBMCs), taken when the disease was refractory, from a patient treated with antithyroid drugs. These receptors came from a female donor with Graves disease.

This clonotype was recorded at least ten times. This sequence joins TRBV28 and TRBJ2-5, with 7 bases identical to TRBD2. The CDR3 extends over 17 amino acids. The germline V gene has CDR1 MDHEN and CDR2 SYDVKM. J lost 1 base, V lost 6 bases, and 14 bases had no gene match. The chain's CDR3 is CASRLRDYLFGQETQYF. The CDR3, as DNA: TGTGCCAGCAGGCTCCGGGACTACCTATTCGGCCAAGAGACCCAGTACTTC.

This clonotype has just a few counts. The chain uses TRBV6-9 and TRBJ1-1; D possibly corresponds to TRBD1 (5 bases). This CDR3 contains 13 residues. Trimming stripped 2 bases from V and 8 bases from J, with 12 bases between. Germline V gene data show CDR1 as MNHGY and CDR2 as SVAAGI. CDR3 in amino acids: CASSYRQGGEAFF. Written as DNA, the CDR3 is TGTGCCAGCAGTTATCGGCAGGGTGGCGAAGCTTTCTTT.

This clonotype has just a few counts. This chain uses TRBV5-1 with TRBJ2-7, with unresolved D. The germline CDR1 and CDR2 sequences are SGHRS and YFSETQ. This CDR3 has 13 residues. Trimming pared 0 bases from V and 3 bases from J, leaving 7 bases between. This CDR3 reads CASSLDGLYEQYF. In DNA, the CDR3 is TGCGCCAGCAGCTTGGACGGCCTCTACGAGCAGTACTTC. Full variable domain (outside the CDR3, taken from reference TRBV5-1 and TRBJ2-7): KAGVTQTPRYLIKTRGQQVTLSCSPISGHRSVSWYQQTPGQGLQFLFEYFSETQRNKGNFPGRFSGRQFSNSRSEMNVSTLELGDSALYLCASSLDGLYEQYFGPGTRLTVT.

This clonotype occurred a few times. The V gene is TRBV28, the J gene TRBJ1-2; 8 nucleotides align to TRBD1. CDR3 length: 17 residues. Germline lookup yields CDR1 MDHEN and CDR2 SYDVKM. Trimming took 5 bases from V and 5 from J; bases not matched to a gene: 16. CDR3 bases: TGTGCCAGCAGTCAGGCGGGGACAGGATACGGCCGATATGGCTACACCTTC. Translated: CASSQAGTGYGRYGYTF.

Many counts were recorded for this clonotype. The V and J genes are TRBV28 and TRBJ1-4, with 7 bases lining up with TRBD1. Trimming removed 6 bases from V and 7 bases from J; junction bases left unmatched: 8. There are 14 residues in the CDR3. Looked up from germline, CDR1 is MDHEN and CDR2 is SYDVKM. The CDR3 nucleotides read TGTGCCAGCAGAATAACTCGGGACAGTGAAAAACTGTTTTTT. It encodes CASRITRDSEKLFF. The full variable domain, rest sourced from reference TRBV28 and TRBJ1-4, is DVKVTQSSRYLVKRTGEKVFLECVQDMDHENMFWYRQDPGLGLRLIYFSYDVKMKEKGDIPEGYSVSREKKERFSLILESASTNQTSMYLCASRITRDSEKLFFGSGTQLSVL.

Many counts were recorded for this clonotype. This chain connects TRBV7-9 to TRBJ2-7; no clear D. The length of the CDR3 is 13 residues. Germline loops: CDR1 SEHNR, CDR2 FQNEAQ (reference sequence). The V gene lost 4 bases and the J gene lost 9 bases, with 16 bases spanning the gap. This chain's CDR3 is CASSSRHELWQYF. The CDR3 region has the DNA TGTGCCAGCAGCTCGCGACACGAACTGTGGCAGTACTTC.

The gene calls are TRBV7-3 and TRBJ2-1; the D is unclear. There are 16 residues in the CDR3. The germline V gene has CDR1 SGHTA and CDR2 FQGTGA. Trimming cost V 1 base and J 8 bases, with 18 bases left between them. In DNA, the CDR3 is TGTGCCAGCAGCTTAAACGTAGGGCCAAGGTGGGATGAGCAGTTCTTC. Protein product: CASSLNVGPRWDEQFF.

This clonotype was detected many times. CDR3 bases: TGTGCCAGCAGCTTAGTAGAGGGGGAGACCCAGTACTTC. This translates into CASSLVEGETQYF. V and J are TRBV7-9 and TRBJ2-5, with D perhaps TRBD1 or TRBD2 (5 bases each). With 1 base removed from V and 5 bases from J, the gap between germline ends came to 8 bases. Germline CDR1 and CDR2: SEHNR and FQNEAQ (reference sequence). The CDR3 runs 13 residues.

This clonotype was found many times. The J gene is TRBJ2-7, the V gene TRBV7-2; tentatively, D is TRBD2 (6 bases). In germline, CDR1 is SGHTA, CDR2 FQGNSA. The CDR3 consists of 14 residues. Deletions cut 2 bases from V and 2 bases from J, with 10 bases between. The CDR3 here is CASSLMSGAYEQYF. Here the CDR3 DNA reads TGTGCCAGCAGCTTAATGTCGGGAGCCTACGAGCAGTACTTC.

This clonotype was recorded a few times. This chain uses TRBV6-1 with TRBJ1-5; D might be TRBD1 (6 bases). The CDR3 runs 14 residues. Trimming pared 6 bases from V and 6 bases from J, leaving 15 bases between. Looked up from germline, CDR1 is MNHNS and CDR2 is SASEGT. The CDR3 coding sequence is TGTGCCAGCAGGGGCGGACAGTTGAGTCAGCCCCAGCATTTT. It encodes CASRGGQLSQPQHF.

This clonotype was recorded many times. CDR3 loop: CASSLAGGPFQQYF. CDR3 nucleotide sequence: TGTGCCAGCAGCTTAGCGGGAGGACCTTTTCAGCAGTACTTC. The chain carries TRBV7-2 and TRBJ2-7; tentatively, D is TRBD2 (6 bases). The CDR3 length is 14 residues. V was cut by 0 bases and J by 8 bases, with 14 bases left in between. Germline CDR1 is SGHTA and CDR2 is FQGNSA.

This clonotype was recorded at least ten times. J is TRBJ2-7 and V is TRBV28, with D perhaps TRBD1 (5 bases). V was cut by 7 bases and J by 3 bases, with 16 bases left in between. The CDR3 contains 14 residues. From germline, CDR1 is MDHEN and CDR2 SYDVKM. The CDR3 nucleotides read TGTGCCAGCAACCCCGGATACAGGTTCTACGAGCAGTACTTC. Its translation is CASNPGYRFYEQYF.

The rearrangement joins TRBV9 to TRBJ1-5; weak D call: TRBD1 (6 bases). Deletions cut 3 bases from V and 1 base from J, with 11 bases between. There are 15 residues in the CDR3. The germline CDR1 and CDR2 sequences are SGDLS and YYNGEE. DNA for the CDR3: TGTGCCAGCAGCGCGGGGCAGGGGAGCAATCAGCCCCAGCATTTT. It specifies CASSAGQGSNQPQHF.

This clonotype was detected many times. It may be a read error: a sequence one base away is much more abundant. The chain couples TRBV7-3 to TRBJ2-5, with D tentatively TRBD1 (6 bases). CDR3 length: 13 residues. Trimming shortened V by 2 bases and J by 4 bases, and 8 bases separated the two germline ends. Germline values: CDR1 SGHTA, CDR2 FQGTGA. CDR3 coding DNA: TGTGCCAGCAGCTTAGGACAGCTAGAGACCCAGTACTTC. Translating it yields CASSLGQLETQYF.

This sequence joins TRBV7-3 and TRBJ1-2, with 10 bases matching TRBD1. V shed 3 bases, J shed 7 bases, and the junction held 8 bases outside the gene matches. The CDR3 length is 15 residues. The germline CDR1 and CDR2 sequences are SGHTA and FQGTGA. The CDR3 nucleotides read TGTGCCAGCAGCTTGAGGACAGGGGGAGAGGGTGGCTACACCTTC. It encodes CASSLRTGGEGGYTF.

This clonotype was counted many times. This rearrangement joins TRBV3-1 to TRBJ1-2; D unclear. Germline V gene data show CDR1 as LGHDT and CDR2 as YNNKEL (reference sequence). The germline V and J ends were trimmed by 0 bases and 6 bases, with 5 bases remaining between them. The CDR3 is 12 residues long. The CDR3 region is CASSQDQDGYTF. The CDR3 bases are TGTGCCAGCAGCCAAGATCAGGATGGCTACACCTTC.

The sample holds one count of this clonotype. This likely traces to a read error, being one base from a far larger clone. The chain combines TRBV6-1 with TRBJ2-7; D might be TRBD1 (5 bases). Germline V gene data show CDR1 as MNHNS and CDR2 as SASEGT. CDR3 length: 12 amino acids. CDR3 sequence reads: CASRTGSYGQYF. Written as DNA, the CDR3 is TGTGCCAGCAGAACAGGTTCCTACGGGCAGTACTTC.

The V gene is TRBV6-9, the J gene TRBJ2-7; D possibly corresponds to TRBD1 (5 bases). CDR1 and CDR2 from the germline V gene are MNHGY and SVAAGI. Trimming pared 4 bases from V and 6 bases from J, leaving 13 bases between. The CDR3 has 13 amino acids. The CDR3 is CASSSVRVGEQYF. The CDR3 nucleotides read TGTGCCAGCAGTTCGGTCAGGGTGGGCGAGCAGTACTTC.

The sample holds many counts of this clonotype. This rearrangement joins TRBV20-1 to TRBJ1-4; a weak D match, TRBD1 (5 bases). V lost 0 bases and J 6 bases, leaving 8 bases between the germline ends. The CDR3 spans 13 residues. Germline V gene sequence: CDR1 DFQATT, CDR2 SNEGSKA (reference sequence). The CDR3 region is CSARDVRDEKLFF. For the CDR3, the DNA is TGCAGTGCTAGAGATGTCAGGGATGAAAAACTGTTTTTT.

V usage is TRBV9 and J usage is TRBJ1-6, with 9 positions matching TRBD1. The trim removed 4 bases at V and 13 bases at J, leaving 12 bases unmatched. This CDR3 comprises 15 residues. Germline assignment: CDR1 SGDLS and CDR2 YYNGEE. CDR3 nucleotide sequence: TGTGCCAGCAGCAGCCGGGACAGGGAATCTCTTCCCCTCCACTTT. Protein: CASSSRDRESLPLHF.

This clonotype has ten or more counts. CDR3 in amino acids: CASSIGRGRLNQPQHF. The DNA of the CDR3 is TGTGCCAGTAGTATTGGCAGGGGGCGACTGAATCAGCCCCAGCATTTT. The chain employs TRBV19 and TRBJ1-5, with 8 positions matching TRBD1. CDR3 length: 16 amino acids. CDR1 and CDR2 (germline): LNHDA, SQIVND (reference sequence). V dropped 3 bases and J dropped 4; count of bases not matched to a gene: 8.

A few counts support this clonotype. The chain is built from TRBV6-1 and TRBJ1-1; D gene unclear. The CDR3 has 14 amino acids. Trimming shortened V by 6 bases and J by 0 bases, and 11 bases separated the two germline ends. From germline, CDR1 is MNHNS and CDR2 SASEGT. CDR3 nucleotides: TGTGCCAGCAGGGGCGGAGGCATGAACACTGAAGCTTTCTTT. This encodes CASRGGGMNTEAFF.

This clonotype was counted only a few times. V is TRBV5-1 and J is TRBJ2-7; a weak D match, TRBD2 (6 bases). This CDR3 contains 17 residues. Germline V gene sequence: CDR1 SGHRS, CDR2 YFSETQ. The ends were cut back, 0 bases at V and 4 bases at J, with 20 bases in the middle. DNA for the CDR3: TGCGCCAGCAGCTTGGCCGGCGCGAGGCTCAGCGGGTACGAGCAGTACTTC. It yields the protein CASSLAGARLSGYEQYF. Based on the CDR3 plus reference TRBV5-1 and TRBJ2-7, the full variable domain is KAGVTQTPRYLIKTRGQQVTLSCSPISGHRSVSWYQQTPGQGLQFLFEYFSETQRNKGNFPGRFSGRQFSNSRSEMNVSTLELGDSALYLCASSLAGARLSGYEQYFGPGTRLTVT.

This clonotype came up a few times. CDR3 loop: CAWSPSVFSEQYF. In nucleotides, the CDR3 is TGTGCCTGGAGTCCAAGCGTATTCTCCGAGCAGTACTTC. This chain connects TRBV30 to TRBJ2-7; D not certain. The CDR3 extends over 13 amino acids. Trimming pared 2 bases from V and 6 bases from J, leaving 14 bases between. In germline, CDR1 is GTSNPN, CDR2 SVGIG (reference sequence).

In this sample, this clonotype turned up a few times. This chain uses TRBV20-1 with TRBJ1-5; D remains unclear. The CDR3 is 16 residues long. Trimming took 1 base from V and 3 from J, leaving 16 bases between them. Germline CDR1 DFQATT, CDR2 SNEGSKA (reference sequence). CDR3 DNA sequence: TGCAGTGCTAGAGGGGCGCAGGATCCCCACAATCAGCCCCAGCATTTT. It specifies CSARGAQDPHNQPQHF.

The chain employs TRBV19 and TRBJ2-2; 8 bases fit TRBD2. The CDR3 runs 13 residues. Germline CDR1 is LNHDA and CDR2 is SQIVND (reference sequence). The V and J ends lost 3 bases and 6 bases, in that order; junction bases with no gene match: 0. Written as DNA, the CDR3 is TGTGCCAGTAGTATGCGGGGGGCCGGGGAGCTGTTTTTT. It encodes CASSMRGAGELFF.

This clonotype was observed many times. This chain joins TRBV2 and TRBJ2-7; D call uncertain. The CDR3 sequence is 12 residues long. The V gene lost 11 bases and the J gene lost 0 bases, with 11 bases spanning the gap. CDR1 SNHLY and CDR2 FYNNEI come from the germline V gene. In DNA form, the CDR3 reads TGTGCCTCCGAAGGGTTCTCCTACGAGCAGTACTTC. Its translation: CASEGFSYEQYF.

This clonotype was detected ten times or more. For the CDR3, the DNA is TGTGCCAGCAGCTTGGGACACTCGCGCTACGAGCAGTACTTC. It encodes CASSLGHSRYEQYF. The V and J genes are TRBV13 and TRBJ2-7, with a weak D call TRBD1 (6 bases). CDR3 length equals 14 residues. Trimming pared 3 bases from V and 3 bases from J, leaving 12 bases between. Germline assignment: CDR1 PRHDT and CDR2 FYEKMQ (reference sequence).

Only a few counts were recorded for this clonotype. The V call is TRBV29-1, the J call TRBJ1-5; 10 nucleotides match TRBD1. The V segment lost 6 bases and the J segment 6 bases; nucleotides outside the gene matches: 8. CDR1 and CDR2 from the germline V gene are SQVTM and ANQGSEA. The CDR3 sequence is 14 residues long. For the CDR3, the DNA is TGCAGCGTCCGTGACAGGGGGCGTGGTCAGCCCCAGCATTTT. This encodes CSVRDRGRGQPQHF.

V gene TRBV5-5 combines with J gene TRBJ2-7; D may be TRBD2 (8 bases). This CDR3 spans 16 amino acids. Between the trimmed V and J ends, which lost 4 bases and 2 bases, there was a span of 19 bases. Per the germline V gene, CDR1 is SGHKS and CDR2 is YYEKEE (reference sequence). The DNA of the CDR3 is TGTGCCAGCAGCCTTCGGGACAGCGGGGGTCCCTACGAGCAGTACTTC. This sequence encodes CASSLRDSGGPYEQYF.